Included here is one T cell receptor beta chain sequence, with context. What it binds is not known. The sample comes from a study of CD8 T cells in ankylosing spondylitis. Germline V gene data show CDR1 as SEHNR and CDR2 as FQNEAQ (reference sequence). The junction had 6 bases not matched to a gene; V was cut back by 3 bases and J by 7 bases. This CDR3 has 15 residues. Researchers built TCR beta libraries using quantitative 5'-RACE with molecular barcodes. From the 5' RACE reads, TCRdb called clonotypes with MiXCR, one entry per CDR3 protein. The table records 750,000 to 850,000 distinct CDR3 sequences, about 12% of them present only once. Study-level points and caveats: In synovial fluid and blood from reactive arthritis, some motif variants were previously reported. The authors reported significant enrichment of disease-linked clones in matched ankylosing spondylitis synovial fluid. What appeared characteristic of ankylosing spondylitis blood was a TCR beta motif of several highly homologous variants. Clones linked to disease, bearing a CD8+ phenotype, were relatively rare in peripheral blood.

Source material: blood, either unsorted or a sorted T cell fraction (not recorded which). V usage is TRBV7-9 and J usage is TRBJ2-5; 12 nucleotides match TRBD1. This sequence originates from a male donor with ankylosing spondylitis. CDR3 in amino acids: CASSLGTGGQGTQYF. In DNA form, the CDR3 reads TGTGCCAGCAGCTTGGGGACAGGGGGCCAGGGGACCCAGTACTTC.